One and the same sample provided the 23 T cell receptor beta chains below, sequenced in a study of cytomegalovirus exposure and HLA in healthy donors. Assay: immunoSEQ multiplex PCR; the TCRdb copy retains only in-frame clones and omits some. The sample lists under 350,000 clones, 80% to 90% occurring once. Sequencing input: PBMCs. The receptors stem from a woman aged 18 to 35 in good health and CMV-seronegative.

By share, this clone counts as medium-sized. The CDR3 reads CSVETGEGTEAFF. DNA for the CDR3: TGCAGCGTTGAGACAGGGGAAGGAACTGAAGCTTTCTTT. The V gene is TRBV29-1, the J gene TRBJ1-1; 8 nucleotides line up with TRBD1. The V and J ends lost 3 bases and 5 bases, in that order; junction bases with no gene match: 5. Germline V CDR1 and CDR2: SQVTM, ANQGSEA. The CDR3 has 13 amino acids.

This chain joins TRBV28 and TRBJ2-7, with 8 positions matching TRBD1. Germline-derived CDR1 and CDR2 are MDHEN and SYDVKM. This CDR3 has 14 residues. Unmatched junction bases numbered 7, after V lost 4 bases and J lost 5 bases. CDR3 sequence (DNA): TGTGCCAGCAGTTCTCCGGACAGGGACCACGAGCAGTACTTC. Translating gives CASSSPDRDHEQYF.

The V gene is TRBV11-2, the J gene TRBJ2-2; the D gene is possibly TRBD2 (6 bases). Trimming pared 3 bases from V and 4 bases from J, leaving 12 bases between. Per germline, CDR1 SGHAT and CDR2 FQNNGV. The CDR3 extends over 15 amino acids. The DNA for the CDR3 is TGTGCCAGCAGCTTTGGGACTTTACTCACCGGGGAGCTGTTTTTT. Translation gives CASSFGTLLTGELFF.

The chain employs TRBV28 and TRBJ1-1, with a possible D match to TRBD1 (5 bases). V lost 1 base, J lost 11 bases, and 14 bases lay in between. Germline lookup yields CDR1 MDHEN and CDR2 SYDVKM. The CDR3 spans 13 residues. The CDR3 reads CASSLYTGPEAFF. The CDR3 DNA follows: TGTGCCAGCAGTTTATATACAGGTCCGGAGGCTTTCTTT.

The genes are TRBV11-3 and TRBJ2-1; tentative D call: TRBD2 (6 bases). This CDR3 spans 14 amino acids. Trimming pared 3 bases from V and 5 bases from J, leaving 11 bases between. Germline CDR1 SGHNT, CDR2 YENEEA. The CDR3 region is CASSFGGEDNEQFF. For the CDR3, the DNA is TGTGCCAGCAGCTTTGGCGGGGAGGACAATGAGCAGTTCTTC.

V usage is TRBV9 and J usage is TRBJ2-3; 13 bases align to TRBD2. V shed 3 bases and J 4 bases; nucleotides not matched to a gene: 8. The CDR3 is 17 residues long. Germline V lookup: CDR1 SGDLS, CDR2 YYNGEE. CDR3 residues: CASSGRGTSGVSDTQYF. Here the CDR3 DNA reads TGTGCCAGCAGCGGACGAGGGACTAGCGGGGTATCAGATACGCAGTATTTT.

The CDR3 bases are TGTGCCAGCTCACCCGCAATGGGAGGGACCGAGCAGTACTTC. Translated, it gives CASSPAMGGTEQYF. The chain uses TRBV18 and TRBJ2-7; the match to TRBD2 covers 7 bases. Germline CDR1 and CDR2: KGHSH and LQKENI. This CDR3 contains 14 residues. J was trimmed by 6 bases and V by 3 bases; bases with no gene match: 8.

The chain uses TRBV7-9 and TRBJ2-1, with 8 positions matching TRBD2. Germline V gives CDR1 SEHNR, CDR2 FQNEAQ (reference sequence). Trimming at V came to 3 bases and at J to 4 bases, leaving 5 bases not matched to a gene. The CDR3 loop spans 15 amino acids. CDR3 sequence: CASSFVERGYNEQFF. The CDR3 DNA reads as TGTGCCAGCAGCTTTGTTGAGCGGGGGTACAATGAGCAGTTCTTC.

On this clone: In the same sample, other DNA sequences code for this CDR3. The chain links TRBV27 to TRBJ1-5; 7 positions match TRBD1. Germline V CDR1 and CDR2: MNHEY, SMNVEV (reference sequence). V lost 3 bases and J lost 6; bases outside the gene matches: 5. This CDR3 is 14 amino acids long. CDR3 residues: CASSFRQGGQPQHF. The CDR3 DNA sequence: TGTGCCAGCAGTTTCCGACAGGGCGGTCAGCCCCAGCATTTT.

In nucleotides, the CDR3 is TGTGCCAGCAGCTTAGTCGAGACAGGGGACCGGGCTGAAGCTTTCTTT. It is translated as CASSLVETGDRAEAFF. V and J are TRBV7-9 and TRBJ1-1; 8 bases map to TRBD1. Per germline, CDR1 SEHNR and CDR2 FQNEAQ (reference sequence). The CDR3 loop spans 16 amino acids. V lost 1 base and J lost 6; bases outside the gene matches: 10.

The rearrangement joins TRBV30 to TRBJ1-1; no definite D call. The germline V and J ends were trimmed by 8 bases and 1 base, with 14 bases remaining between them. Germline V lookup: CDR1 GTSNPN, CDR2 SVGIG (reference sequence). The CDR3 has 13 residues. CDR3 sequence (DNA): TGTGCCCGACGAGGGCGGGGGAACACTGAAGCTTTCTTT. Translation: CARRGRGNTEAFF.

V and J are TRBV18 and TRBJ2-7, with D possibly being TRBD2 (5 bases). V shed 4 bases and J shed 2 bases, with 24 bases lying between them. The CDR3 sequence is 18 residues long. Germline-derived CDR1 and CDR2 are KGHSH and LQKENI. CDR3 sequence (DNA): TGTGCCAGCTCACAGCTTACTAGAGCCCGCGGAGGACCCTACGAGCAGTACTTC. It codes for CASSQLTRARGGPYEQYF.

The V gene is TRBV28, the J gene TRBJ2-1, with 8 bases lining up with TRBD2. This CDR3 contains 14 residues. Germline V gene sequence: CDR1 MDHEN, CDR2 SYDVKM. Trimming cost V 6 bases and J 4 bases; bases outside gene matches: 5. The CDR3 DNA reads TGTGCCAGCAGGGAAAGCGGGGGATACAATGAGCAGTTCTTC. Amino acid sequence: CASRESGGYNEQFF.

The chain is built from TRBV27 and TRBJ1-5; 11 bases are shared with TRBD1. Germline CDR1 is MNHEY and CDR2 is SMNVEV (reference sequence). Germline trimming cut 8 bases from V and 2 bases from J; bases unmatched to any gene: 20. This CDR3 spans 20 amino acids. For the CDR3, the DNA is TGTGCCAGCGCAAGGTACCACGGGACAGGGGGGGTTCGGGGCAATCAGCCCCAGCATTTT. The encoded protein is CASARYHGTGGVRGNQPQHF.

The CDR3 loop reads CASSQYEGSETQYF. The CDR3 DNA is TGCGCCAGCAGCCAGTATGAGGGCTCGGAGACCCAGTACTTC. The V call is TRBV4-1, the J call TRBJ2-5, with D tentatively TRBD2 (5 bases). The V gene lost 3 bases and the J gene lost 5 bases, with 13 bases spanning the gap. The CDR3 spans 14 residues. Germline CDR1 MGHRA, CDR2 YSYEKL.

The chain employs TRBV6-5 and TRBJ2-7; 7 positions agree with TRBD2. The CDR3 spans 16 residues. Germline V gene data show CDR1 as MNHEY and CDR2 as SVGAGI. V shed 2 bases, J shed 0 bases, and the junction held 7 bases outside the gene matches. CDR3: CASSYHPGLGSYEQYF. The CDR3 DNA is TGTGCCAGCAGTTACCACCCTGGACTAGGCTCCTACGAGCAGTACTTC.

The chain links TRBV6-1 to TRBJ1-5; 7 bases match TRBD1. Germline V gene sequence: CDR1 MNHNS, CDR2 SASEGT. This CDR3 has 16 residues. With V trimmed by 4 bases and J by 0 bases, 6 bases remained unmatched. The CDR3 nucleotides read TGTGCCAGCAGTGTCCGCGGACAGGTTAGCAATCAGCCCCAGCATTTT. It translates to CASSVRGQVSNQPQHF.

The chain is built from TRBV9 and TRBJ1-1, with 8 bases matching TRBD1. V lost 4 bases to trimming and J lost 4 bases; unmatched junction nucleotides: 6. CDR1 is SGDLS, CDR2 YYNGEE, per germline. This CDR3 spans 14 amino acids. The CDR3 protein is CASSSGQGVTEAFF. CDR3 coding DNA: TGTGCCAGCAGCTCAGGACAGGGCGTCACTGAAGCTTTCTTT.

This chain joins TRBV25-1 and TRBJ2-5; 7 nucleotides line up with TRBD1. This CDR3 has 11 residues. CDR1 MGHDK and CDR2 SYGVNS come from the germline V gene. With V trimmed by 8 bases and J by 11 bases, 8 bases remained unmatched. This chain's CDR3 is CASAKTGLQYF. The DNA of the CDR3 is TGTGCCAGCGCGAAGACAGGGCTACAGTACTTC.

V is TRBV9 and J is TRBJ2-1, with D perhaps matching TRBD2 (6 bases). The CDR3 has 12 amino acids. Trimming stripped 6 bases from V and 15 bases from J, with 19 bases between. Germline assignment: CDR1 SGDLS and CDR2 YYNGEE. CDR3 sequence reads: CASTRSGTELFF. The CDR3 DNA sequence: TGTGCCAGCACCCGTAGCGGCACGGAACTGTTCTTC.

This clone has only one observation. In the same sample, other DNA sequences code for this CDR3. The J gene is TRBJ2-7, the V gene TRBV11-2, with D maybe TRBD1 (6 bases). Germline loops: CDR1 SGHAT, CDR2 FQNNGV. Trimming cost V 1 base and J 2 bases, with 9 bases left between them. This CDR3 region has 14 residues. The CDR3 nucleotides are TGTGCCAGCAGCTTAGGCAGGGGCACCTACGAGCAGTACTTC. This codes for CASSLGRGTYEQYF.

This CDR3 reads CASSPTGQETQYF. In DNA form, the CDR3 reads TGTGCCAGCAGCCCAACGGGGCAAGAGACCCAGTACTTC. The rearrangement uses TRBV2 and TRBJ2-5; D is perhaps TRBD2 (5 bases). The V end was cut by 6 bases, the J end by 2 bases, with 10 bases between. CDR1 is SNHLY, CDR2 FYNNEI, per germline. The length of the CDR3 is 13 residues.

The rearrangement links TRBV30 to TRBJ2-1, with D unresolved. This CDR3 region has 16 residues. Trimming shortened V by 0 bases and J by 4 bases, and 16 bases separated the two germline ends. Germline V gene data show CDR1 as GTSNPN and CDR2 as SVGIG (reference sequence). In DNA form, the CDR3 reads TGTGCCTGGAGTGTAGGAAGCCTAGAGCCGTACAATGAGCAGTTCTTC. Translating gives CAWSVGSLEPYNEQFF.